This note documents a single TCR beta chain sequence. Its specificity is not known. The CDR3 consists of 13 residues. Germline V gene data show CDR1 as SGHNT and CDR2 as YYREEE (reference sequence). The germline V and J ends were trimmed by 2 bases and 7 bases, with 13 bases remaining between them. These data belong to a study of Tregs in tolerant kidney transplant recipients. Study conclusions and caveats: Validation in larger populations is needed because few patients were studied.

Mixed chimerism was transient after nonmyeloablative marrow transplants from related graft donors. TCRdb's copy holds only in-frame clones and misses some; the assay was immunoSEQ multiplex PCR. The sample shows tens of thousands of clones, 93% of them seen only once. This clonotype originated in a human patient who received a combined kidney and bone marrow transplant. Some T cells may originate from the graft donor. The source was CD4+ T cells from blood (PBMCs), collected 12 months after the transplant. The V and J genes are TRBV5-4 and TRBJ2-7; D possibly corresponds to TRBD2 (6 bases). The DNA for the CDR3 is TGTGCCAGCAGCTTTCCAGGAGGGCCAGAGCAGTACTTC. Encoded protein: CASSFPGGPEQYF.